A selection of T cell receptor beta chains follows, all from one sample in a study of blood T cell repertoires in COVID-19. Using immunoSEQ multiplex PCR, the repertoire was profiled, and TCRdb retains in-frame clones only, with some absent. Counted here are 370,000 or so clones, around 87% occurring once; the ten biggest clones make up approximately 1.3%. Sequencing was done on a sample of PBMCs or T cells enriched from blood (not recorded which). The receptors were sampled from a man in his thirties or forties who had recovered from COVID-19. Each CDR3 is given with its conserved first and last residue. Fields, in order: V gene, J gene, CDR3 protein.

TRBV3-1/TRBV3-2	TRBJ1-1	CASSNLGVGETEAFF
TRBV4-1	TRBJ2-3	CASSQVSGGADTQYF
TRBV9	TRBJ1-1	CASSPRGDTEAFF
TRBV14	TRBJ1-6	CASSQDPVGDSYNSPLHF
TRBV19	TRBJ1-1	CASSPPGAGRETEAFF
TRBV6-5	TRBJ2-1	CASSRYNNEQFF
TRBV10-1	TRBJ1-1	CASSGDSYEAFF
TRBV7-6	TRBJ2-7	CASSPLAGSSYEQYF
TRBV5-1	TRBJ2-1	CASSLGPPLGDEQFF
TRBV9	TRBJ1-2	CASSPGAGIYGYTF
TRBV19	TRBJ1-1	CASSISIQGMNTEAFF
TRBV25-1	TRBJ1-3	CASSDEGRSGNTIYF
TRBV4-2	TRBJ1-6	CASNQGQGGVGSPLHF
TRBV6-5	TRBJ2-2	CASKNGGNTGELFF
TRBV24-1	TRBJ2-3	CATSDPTSGGAEDTQYF
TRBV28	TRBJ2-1	CASSQGQISYNEQFF
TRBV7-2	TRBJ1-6	CASSLAWSSYNSPLHF
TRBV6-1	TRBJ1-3	CASSELLGRYSSGNTIYF
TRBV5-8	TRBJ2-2	CASSPGTGALVGELFF
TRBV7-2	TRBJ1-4	CASSSDGTAATNEKLFF
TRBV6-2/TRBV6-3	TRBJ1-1	CASSYGLYTEAFF
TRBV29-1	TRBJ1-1	CSVEETGNTEAFF
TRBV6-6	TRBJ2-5	CASTPGGGETQYF
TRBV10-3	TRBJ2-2	CAISGQSTNTGELFF
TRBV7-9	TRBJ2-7	CASSPTEWNYEQYF
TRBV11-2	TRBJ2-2	CASTPFSTYTGELFF
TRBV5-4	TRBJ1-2	CASSLAQQTYGYTF
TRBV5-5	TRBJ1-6	CASNPQLNNSPLHF
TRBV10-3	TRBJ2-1	CAISPGYTNEQFF
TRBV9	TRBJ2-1	CASSATQGANEQFF
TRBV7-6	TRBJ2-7	CASSLGLLADEQYF